This T cell receptor (beta chain) was identified during a study of identical twins. Notes on this clonotype: Its target is not known.

TCRdb redid the calling of the 5' RACE reads with MiXCR, one entry per CDR3 protein. In the table there are some 760,000 distinct CDR3 sequences, about 20% of which are singletons. The CDR3 is 15 residues long. CDR1 is MNHEY, CDR2 SVGAGI, per germline. V lost 4 bases to trimming and J lost 7 bases, with 20 bases between them. Study findings and constraints: Low generation probability was overrepresented in out-of-frame alpha sequences shared by twins. Fewer insertions marked abundant cord blood beta clonotypes; young adult naive trended weakly, memory not at all.

The data also belong to a second study, concerning T cells expressing NK-cell markers. That study adds: The dominant NKG2C+ clonotypes represented about 1.0-7.0% of CD8+ T cells in five or six donors. Similarly, these clonotypes led the CD3+CD56-NKG2C+ fraction as well in several donors.

The sample taken for sequencing was PBMCs. The clonotype originates from a woman between 18 and 30 years old in good health. V and J are TRBV6-5 and TRBJ2-7; perhaps TRBD1 as D (6 bases). CDR3 protein: CASSLIPAGVGEQYF. CDR3 bases: TGTGCCAGCAGTTTAATTCCCGCAGGGGTGGGGGAGCAGTACTTC.